These 21 T cell receptor beta chains came from one sample sequenced in a study of T cell changes during pregnancy in multiple sclerosis. Produced via immunoSEQ multiplex PCR; TCRdb's table is partial and in-frame only. The repertoire holds roughly 89,000 clones, with approximately 92% as singletons. This sample comprised peripheral blood, obtained in the first trimester of pregnancy. The receptors here all came from a female donor with multiple sclerosis, enrolled in a pregnancy study.

The chain couples TRBV9 to TRBJ2-2; 7 bases are a match to TRBD1. This CDR3 region has 14 residues. Germline assignment: CDR1 SGDLS and CDR2 YYNGEE. The CDR3 sequence is CASGDRLNTGELFF. For the CDR3, the DNA is TGTGCTTCCGGGGACAGACTGAACACCGGGGAGCTGTTTTTT.

The chain joins TRBV9 to TRBJ1-1, with 7 bases matching TRBD1. V was pared by 3 bases and J by 1 base, with 3 bases of the junction left unmatched. This CDR3 is 14 amino acids long. CDR1 is SGDLS and CDR2 is YYNGEE in the germline V gene. This chain's CDR3 is CASSGRGSNTEAFF. The CDR3 bases are TGTGCCAGCAGCGGCAGGGGGTCGAACACTGAAGCTTTCTTT.

The chain recombines TRBV7-8 with TRBJ2-7, with a possible D match to TRBD2 (5 bases). This CDR3 region has 14 residues. Trimming removed 3 bases from V and 3 bases from J, with 12 bases in between. Per the germline V gene, CDR1 is SGHVS and CDR2 is FQNEAQ. In DNA, the CDR3 is TGTGCCAGCAGCTTTAATACCGGGATCTACGAGCAGTACTTC. Amino acids: CASSFNTGIYEQYF.

This chain connects TRBV7-3 to TRBJ1-6, with 7 positions matching TRBD1. This CDR3 has 14 amino acids. Trimming removed 5 bases from V and 9 bases from J; junction bases left unmatched: 7. CDR1 and CDR2 (germline): SGHTA, FQGTGA. The chain's CDR3 is CASSLRQGSSPLHF. The CDR3 DNA reads as TGTGCCAGCAGCCTCCGACAGGGTTCTTCACCCCTCCACTTT. The entire variable domain, with the rest obtained from reference TRBV7-3 and TRBJ1-6, is as follows: GAGVSQTPSNKVTEKGKYVELRCDPISGHTALYWYRQSLGQGPEFLIYFQGTGAADDSGLPNDRFFAVRPEGSVSTLKIQRTERGDSAVYLCASSLRQGSSPLHFGNGTRLTVT.

The rearrangement uses TRBV27 and TRBJ2-2; D might be TRBD1 (5 bases). CDR1 MNHEY and CDR2 SMNVEV come from the germline V gene (reference sequence). The V and J ends lost 2 bases and 9 bases respectively, with 10 bases between them. This CDR3 is 13 amino acids long. This CDR3 is CASSLSWGRELFF. The CDR3 region has the DNA TGTGCCAGCAGTTTAAGTTGGGGCCGGGAGCTGTTTTTT.

The chain is built from TRBV9 and TRBJ2-7; TRBD2 aligns across 10 bases. CDR1 is SGDLS, CDR2 YYNGEE, per germline. V trimming: 0 bases; J trimming: 3 bases; junction bases outside the gene matches: 3. The CDR3 sequence is 15 residues long. This CDR3 reads CASSVGRLAGYEQYF. The CDR3 region has the DNA TGTGCCAGCAGCGTAGGTCGACTAGCGGGCTACGAGCAGTACTTC.

V usage is TRBV19 and J usage is TRBJ1-5, with a possible D match to TRBD1 (5 bases). The CDR3 runs 16 residues. From germline, CDR1 is LNHDA and CDR2 SQIVND (reference sequence). Trimming stripped 6 bases from V and 0 bases from J, with 15 bases between. The CDR3 here is CASRRYEGASNQPQHF. The CDR3 region has the DNA TGTGCCAGTAGGCGGTACGAAGGGGCTAGCAATCAGCCCCAGCATTTT. Full variable domain (outside the CDR3, taken from reference TRBV19 and TRBJ1-5): DGGITQSPKYLFRKEGQNVTLSCEQNLNHDAMYWYRQDPGQGLRLIYYSQIVNDFQKGDIAEGYSVSREKKESFPLTVTSAQKNPTAFYLCASRRYEGASNQPQHFGDGTRLSIL.

V gene TRBV9 combines with J gene TRBJ2-2, with 8 nucleotides matching TRBD1. V trimming: 0 bases; J trimming: 7 bases; junction bases outside the gene matches: 14. CDR1 SGDLS and CDR2 YYNGEE come from the germline V gene. The CDR3 is 18 amino acids. DNA for the CDR3: TGTGCCAGCAGCGTAGAGATCCAGGGGGCCCTTGGTAGCGGGGAGCTGTTTTTT. Its translation: CASSVEIQGALGSGELFF.

This chain links TRBV4-1 with TRBJ2-1, with a weak D call TRBD1 (8 bases). The germline gives CDR1 MGHRA, CDR2 YSYEKL. Trimming left V 3 bases short and J 6 bases short, with 15 bases between. There are 15 residues in the CDR3. As DNA, the CDR3 is TGCGCCAGCAGCCATTCCACAGGGGGGGGCAATGAGCAGTTCTTC. Protein sequence: CASSHSTGGGNEQFF.

The chain couples TRBV7-8 to TRBJ1-3; D possibly corresponds to TRBD1 (6 bases). With 4 bases removed from V and 0 bases from J, the gap between germline ends came to 10 bases. The CDR3 has 15 amino acids. The V gene's germline CDR1 is SGHVS and CDR2 FQNEAQ. The CDR3 region has the DNA TGTGCCAGCAGCTCAGACAGGTTCTCTGGAAACACCATATATTTT. This encodes CASSSDRFSGNTIYF. The full variable domain, completed using reference TRBV7-8 and TRBJ1-3, is GAGVSQSPRYKVAKRGQDVALRCDPISGHVSLFWYQQALGQGPEFLTYFQNEAQLDKSGLPSDRFFAERPEGSVSTLKIQRTQQEDSAVYLCASSSDRFSGNTIYFGEGSWLTVV.

This clone was picked up a small number of times. The V and J genes are TRBV11-2 and TRBJ1-4; the D is unclear. This CDR3 spans 14 amino acids. Trimming removed 1 base from V and 8 bases from J, with 11 bases in between. Per the germline V gene, CDR1 is SGHAT and CDR2 is FQNNGV. Here the CDR3 DNA reads TGTGCCAGCAGCTTAGTGGGCAATTCCGAAAAACTGTTTTTT. Translated: CASSLVGNSEKLFF.

This chain connects TRBV19 to TRBJ2-3; 9 bases are a match to TRBD2. The V gene's germline CDR1 is LNHDA and CDR2 SQIVND (reference sequence). CDR3 length: 14 amino acids. The V and J ends lost 6 bases and 4 bases, in that order; junction bases with no gene match: 5. The CDR3 region is CASRPLAGSDTQYF. The DNA for the CDR3 is TGTGCCAGTAGGCCTCTAGCGGGGTCAGATACGCAGTATTTT.

The DNA of the CDR3 is TGTGCCAGCAGCTTATCTACAGGGCGTACTGAAGCTTTCTTT. Its protein is CASSLSTGRTEAFF. This sequence joins TRBV7-9 and TRBJ1-1; maybe TRBD1 (6 bases). The CDR3 spans 14 residues. V lost 2 bases and J 5 bases, leaving 12 bases between the germline ends. CDR1 SEHNR and CDR2 FQNEAQ come from the germline V gene (reference sequence).

V usage is TRBV5-1 and J usage is TRBJ1-5; tentative D call: TRBD1 (6 bases). This CDR3 is 14 amino acids long. Germline CDR1 and CDR2: SGHRS and YFSETQ. The germline V and J ends were trimmed by 2 bases and 2 bases, with 8 bases remaining between them. The CDR3: CASSLQGGNQPQHF. The CDR3 DNA reads as TGCGCCAGCAGCTTACAGGGAGGCAATCAGCCCCAGCATTTT.

The V gene is TRBV21-1, the J gene TRBJ2-1; TRBD1 is the table's D call, not checked against the DNA. TRBV21-1 is marked as a pseudogene. The CDR3 extends over 16 amino acids. The CDR3 DNA sequence: TGTGCCAGAAAGGTTACAGGGAAAAAGGAGTGCGATGAGCAGTTCTTC. Translation: CARKVTGKKECDEQFF.

The gene calls are TRBV6-1 and TRBJ2-7; 10 positions agree with TRBD2. V shed 4 bases and J 1 base; nucleotides not matched to a gene: 16. CDR1 is MNHNS and CDR2 is SASEGT in the germline V gene. The CDR3 sequence is 19 residues long. CDR3 coding DNA: TGTGCCAGCAGTGTGTGGGGGGTAGCGGGGGGAAGAGTATCCTACGAGCAGTACTTC. This sequence encodes CASSVWGVAGGRVSYEQYF.

CDR3 bases: TGTGCCAGCAGTGAGCTTACGACAGGGGGATATGGCTACACCTTC. It codes for CASSELTTGGYGYTF. V and J are TRBV2 and TRBJ1-2; TRBD1 matches at 9 bases. V trimming: 3 bases; J trimming: 5 bases; junction bases outside the gene matches: 7. The CDR3 has 15 residues. Germline V gene data show CDR1 as SNHLY and CDR2 as FYNNEI.

The V gene is TRBV5-4, the J gene TRBJ2-7; 9 positions match TRBD2. CDR3 length: 14 residues. After removal of 2 bases from V and 5 bases from J, the junction contained 5 bases not matched to a gene. Germline loops: CDR1 SGHNT, CDR2 YYREEE (reference sequence). The CDR3 nucleotides are TGTGCCAGCAGCTTTGGACTAGCGTTCGACGAGCAGTACTTC. Encoded protein: CASSFGLAFDEQYF.

The chain recombines TRBV18 with TRBJ2-1; D perhaps matches TRBD2 (6 bases). Trimming took off 5 bases at V and 0 bases at J, with 17 bases between the two ends. Germline lookup yields CDR1 KGHSH and CDR2 LQKENI. The CDR3 spans 17 residues. CDR3: CASSTRGSGHSYNEQFF. As DNA, the CDR3 is TGTGCCAGCTCAACCCGGGGGAGCGGCCACTCCTACAATGAGCAGTTCTTC.

The gene calls are TRBV30 and TRBJ2-2, with 7 bases lining up with TRBD1. CDR3 length: 16 amino acids. Trimming cost V 1 base and J 5 bases; bases outside gene matches: 10. The germline gives CDR1 GTSNPN, CDR2 SVGIG (reference sequence). CDR3 sequence reads: CAWSGKTGRWTGELFF. CDR3 DNA: TGTGCCTGGAGTGGAAAGACAGGGCGGTGGACCGGGGAGCTGTTTTTT.

This chain connects TRBV9 to TRBJ1-2, with TRBD1 matching over 8 bases. The J segment lost 5 bases and the V segment lost 3 bases, leaving 6 bases of the junction unmatched. Looked up from germline, CDR1 is SGDLS and CDR2 is YYNGEE. The CDR3 consists of 14 residues. CDR3 in amino acids: CASSGTGTSYGYTF. Written as DNA, the CDR3 is TGTGCCAGCAGCGGGACAGGGACCTCTTATGGCTACACCTTC.